These T cell receptor beta chains were read from a single sample in a study of blood T cell repertoires in COVID-19. This table comes from immunoSEQ multiplex PCR, and its TCRdb copy is limited to in-frame clones, with some not included. The data contain approximately 310,000 clones, about nine tenths of them singletons. Sample: PBMCs or T cells enriched from blood (not recorded which). The origin of the receptors is a man in his sixties who had recovered from COVID-19. Both conserved end residues are part of each CDR3. The D gene is left open where the match is weak. Size values are once, few and many counts, or a class for expanded clones, and some rows have none.

CDR3 DNA: TGTGCCAGCAGTTACTCCAGGGAACGCACATACAATCAGCCCCAGCATTTT
CDR3 protein: CASSYSRERTYNQPQHF
clone size: NA
V gene: TRBV6-2/TRBV6-3
D gene: NA
J gene: TRBJ1-5

CDR3 DNA: TGTGCCAGCAGCTTAGCGTCCTCGGGGGGATATGGGGTTTATAGCAATCAGCCCCAGCATTTT
CDR3 protein: CASSLASSGGYGVYSNQPQHF
clone size: NA
V gene: TRBV7-2
D gene: NA
J gene: TRBJ1-5

CDR3 DNA: TGTGCCAGCTCACCGGGCGGGGTTTCCTACGAGCAGTACTTC
CDR3 protein: CASSPGGVSYEQYF
clone size: NA
V gene: TRBV18
D gene: NA
J gene: TRBJ2-7

CDR3 DNA: TGTGCCAGCAGCCCCCTCAGGACTAGCGGTTCCTACAATGAGCAGTTCTTC
CDR3 protein: CASSPLRTSGSYNEQFF
clone size: NA
V gene: TRBV7-3
D gene: TRBD2
J gene: TRBJ2-1

CDR3 DNA: TGTGCCAGCAGTTCCAACACAGGGCTCGGCTACACCTTC
CDR3 protein: CASSSNTGLGYTF
clone size: NA
V gene: TRBV6-2/TRBV6-3
D gene: NA
J gene: TRBJ1-2

CDR3 DNA: TGCAGTGCTTCCGGGACAGGGGGCTGGTCCTTC
CDR3 protein: CSASGTGGWSF
clone size: NA
V gene: TRBV20-1
D gene: TRBD1
J gene: TRBJ1-2

CDR3 DNA: TGTGCCAGCAGCTTAGCGGGACAGGGCTGGAGCAATCAGCCCCAGCATTTT
CDR3 protein: CASSLAGQGWSNQPQHF
clone size: NA
V gene: TRBV7-2
D gene: TRBD1
J gene: TRBJ1-5

CDR3 DNA: TGTGCCAGCAGTGGGGACTTTTGGGGCTACACCTTC
CDR3 protein: CASSGDFWGYTF
clone size: NA
V gene: TRBV25-1
D gene: NA
J gene: TRBJ1-2

CDR3 DNA: TGTGCCAGCAGCCCACACGGACAGGGTGAAGAATATGGCTACACCTTC
CDR3 protein: CASSPHGQGEEYGYTF
clone size: NA
V gene: TRBV3-1/TRBV3-2
D gene: TRBD1
J gene: TRBJ1-2

CDR3 DNA: TGTGCCAGTAGTGACAGGAGTGGAGATACGCAGTATTTT
CDR3 protein: CASSDRSGDTQYF
clone size: NA
V gene: TRBV19
D gene: NA
J gene: TRBJ2-3

CDR3 DNA: TGTGCCAGCAGCCAAGGGACTAGCGGGAGCTGGGGGAATGAGCAGTTCTTC
CDR3 protein: CASSQGTSGSWGNEQFF
clone size: NA
V gene: TRBV3-1/TRBV3-2
D gene: TRBD2
J gene: TRBJ2-1

CDR3 DNA: TGTGCCAGCAGGGGACACGCTTCTGAAGCTTTCTTT
CDR3 protein: CASRGHASEAFF
clone size: once
V gene: TRBV9
D gene: NA
J gene: TRBJ1-1

CDR3 DNA: TGTGCCAGCAGTCGGACTAGCGGGAGTGTCGGGGAGCTGTTTTTT
CDR3 protein: CASSRTSGSVGELFF
clone size: NA
V gene: TRBV6-5
D gene: TRBD2
J gene: TRBJ2-2

CDR3 DNA: TGTGCCAGCAGCCCCGGACAGGGGGCCAATGAGCAGTTCTTC
CDR3 protein: CASSPGQGANEQFF
clone size: NA
V gene: TRBV7-9
D gene: TRBD1
J gene: TRBJ2-1

CDR3 DNA: TGTGCCACCAGCAGAGGCGAAGGAGGAAAGAACACTGAAGCTTTCTTT
CDR3 protein: CATSRGEGGKNTEAFF
clone size: NA
V gene: TRBV15
D gene: NA
J gene: TRBJ1-1

CDR3 DNA: TGTGCCACCGCCAGTGCTACTGAAGCTTTCTTT
CDR3 protein: CATASATEAFF
clone size: once
V gene: TRBV28
D gene: NA
J gene: TRBJ1-1

CDR3 DNA: TGTGCCAGCAGCGTATCCCTTGATCGAGGGGAGCAGTACTTC
CDR3 protein: CASSVSLDRGEQYF
clone size: NA
V gene: TRBV9
D gene: NA
J gene: TRBJ2-7

CDR3 DNA: TGTGCCAGCAGCGTAGGACAGGGGGACAGGGATGGCTACACCTTC
CDR3 protein: CASSVGQGDRDGYTF
clone size: NA
V gene: TRBV9
D gene: TRBD1
J gene: TRBJ1-2

CDR3 DNA: TGTGCCAGCAACCCCTTGGGGAGGCCCCAAGAGACCCAGTACTTC
CDR3 protein: CASNPLGRPQETQYF
clone size: NA
V gene: TRBV14
D gene: NA
J gene: TRBJ2-5

CDR3 DNA: TGTGCCAGTTTCGGGACAGGGACTAGCGGGAGGGCCGGGGAGCTGTTTTTT
CDR3 protein: CASFGTGTSGRAGELFF
clone size: NA
V gene: TRBV19
D gene: TRBD2
J gene: TRBJ2-2

CDR3 DNA: TGTGCCAGCAGCTTTGCGGAGGGGGGGTTCTATGGCTACACCTTC
CDR3 protein: CASSFAEGGFYGYTF
clone size: NA
V gene: TRBV7-2
D gene: NA
J gene: TRBJ1-2

CDR3 DNA: TGTGCCAGTAGTATAGACAGGGAAACCGGGGAGCTGTTTTTT
CDR3 protein: CASSIDRETGELFF
clone size: NA
V gene: TRBV19
D gene: NA
J gene: TRBJ2-2

CDR3 DNA: TGTGCCAGCTCACCATCGGGAGGCTACGAGCAGTACTTC
CDR3 protein: CASSPSGGYEQYF
clone size: NA
V gene: TRBV18
D gene: TRBD2
J gene: TRBJ2-7

CDR3 DNA: TGCGCCAGCAGGGAGGGCCTTAATTCACCCCTCCACTTT
CDR3 protein: CASREGLNSPLHF
clone size: NA
V gene: TRBV10-2
D gene: NA
J gene: TRBJ1-6

CDR3 DNA: TGCAGCGTTGGAATGGGCGATTTTAATTCACCCCTCCACTTT
CDR3 protein: CSVGMGDFNSPLHF
clone size: once
V gene: TRBV29-1
D gene: NA
J gene: TRBJ1-6

CDR3 DNA: TGTGCCAGCCCATGGAGGGAGAGGTTAGATACGCAGTATTTT
CDR3 protein: CASPWRERLDTQYF
clone size: NA
V gene: TRBV6-5
D gene: NA
J gene: TRBJ2-3

CDR3 DNA: TGTGCCAGCAGTGTAAGCGAAGGCTACACCTTC
CDR3 protein: CASSVSEGYTF
clone size: NA
V gene: TRBV2
D gene: NA
J gene: TRBJ1-2

CDR3 DNA: TGTGCCAGCTCGGAAACCGGGACAGCCCTCTCATGGCTGTTTTTT
CDR3 protein: CASSETGTALSWLFF
clone size: NA
V gene: TRBV18
D gene: TRBD1
J gene: TRBJ2-2

CDR3 DNA: TGTGCCAGCTCACACTACAACCGGGCAACTAATGAAAAACTGTTTTTT
CDR3 protein: CASSHYNRATNEKLFF
clone size: NA
V gene: TRBV18
D gene: NA
J gene: TRBJ1-4

CDR3 DNA: TGTGCCAGCAGCTTAACCTCCCCCCGACAGGGTAAAACCGGGGAGCTGTTTTTT
CDR3 protein: CASSLTSPRQGKTGELFF
clone size: NA
V gene: TRBV7-9
D gene: TRBD1
J gene: TRBJ2-2

CDR3 DNA: TGTGCCAGCAACGTACGGACTAGCGGGGCCGGGCAAGAGACCCAGTACTTC
CDR3 protein: CASNVRTSGAGQETQYF
clone size: NA
V gene: TRBV7-9
D gene: TRBD2
J gene: TRBJ2-5

CDR3 DNA: TGCGCCAGCAGCTTGGGGACAGGGGGTCCGCGAGAGACCCAGTACTTC
CDR3 protein: CASSLGTGGPRETQYF
clone size: NA
V gene: TRBV5-1
D gene: TRBD1
J gene: TRBJ2-5

CDR3 DNA: TGTGCCAGCTCACGGACAGGGAGGGTAGATCAGCCCCAGCATTTT
CDR3 protein: CASSRTGRVDQPQHF
clone size: NA
V gene: TRBV18
D gene: TRBD1
J gene: TRBJ1-5

CDR3 DNA: TGTGCCAGCAGTTTCGAGGGCAGGGGGCTTCGTGGCTACACCTTC
CDR3 protein: CASSFEGRGLRGYTF
clone size: NA
V gene: TRBV28
D gene: TRBD1
J gene: TRBJ1-2

CDR3 DNA: TGCAGCGTTGATTCCAAAACGGGCAATGAGCAGTTCTTC
CDR3 protein: CSVDSKTGNEQFF
clone size: few
V gene: TRBV29-1
D gene: NA
J gene: TRBJ2-1

CDR3 DNA: TGCGCCAGCTCCTACGGACCCGAGACAGGGGGAAACACCATATATTTT
CDR3 protein: CASSYGPETGGNTIYF
clone size: NA
V gene: TRBV5-1
D gene: TRBD1
J gene: TRBJ1-3

CDR3 DNA: TGCGCCAGCAGTTATGGTCCGGGACAGCCTTATAGCAATCAGCCCCAGCATTTT
CDR3 protein: CASSYGPGQPYSNQPQHF
clone size: once
V gene: TRBV5-1
D gene: TRBD1
J gene: TRBJ1-5

CDR3 DNA: TGTGCCAGCAGCGAGGGGTCAGGGGGCGGTTTAGGCAATCAGCCCCAGCATTTT
CDR3 protein: CASSEGSGGGLGNQPQHF
clone size: NA
V gene: TRBV7-9
D gene: TRBD1
J gene: TRBJ1-5

CDR3 DNA: TGCGCCAGCAGCTTGGGGCGGGGGTCCCAAGAGACCCAGTACTTC
CDR3 protein: CASSLGRGSQETQYF
clone size: NA
V gene: TRBV5-1
D gene: TRBD2
J gene: TRBJ2-5

CDR3 DNA: TGTGCCAGCAGCCTAGGACAGGAAATTAGTGGGACCCAGTACTTC
CDR3 protein: CASSLGQEISGTQYF
clone size: NA
V gene: TRBV5-8
D gene: TRBD1
J gene: TRBJ2-5